This T cell receptor beta chain was retrieved from a study of cytomegalovirus exposure and HLA in healthy donors. Amplification used 60 Vbeta primers and 13 Jbeta primers. Clones were sequenced by immunoSEQ multiplex PCR, and TCRdb holds only the in-frame ones, with some missing. Among 55,000 to 70,000 clones listed, about 71% were seen once. This clone showed up just a few times. Its antigen is undetermined. Study-level findings and limits: In a later analysis, several top co-occurrence clusters appeared linked to parvovirus B19, influenza, CMV and Epstein-Barr virus. Later analysis showed most CMV-associated TCR beta chains appearing HLA-restricted.

The sequencing sample was made of PBMCs. This TCR came from an older woman in good health and CMV-seropositive.

DNA of the CDR3: TGTGCCACCATCTCTTGGGACAGGGACCGCAATGAGCAGTTCTTC. This encodes CATISWDRDRNEQFF. V gene TRBV19 combines with J gene TRBJ2-1, with 9 bases fitting TRBD1. The germline V gene encodes CDR1 LNHDA and CDR2 SQIVND (reference sequence). J gave up 6 bases and V 10 bases, and 13 bases lay outside the gene matches. The CDR3 is 15 residues long.